This T cell receptor beta chain derives from a study of T cells after yellow fever vaccination. In the study overall: Markers CD3, CD45RA, CCR7 and CD95 served to sort the EM, EMRA, CM and Tscm memory subsets.

The CDR3 covers 16 residues. CDR1 is MNHNS, CDR2 SASEGT, per germline. Deletions cut 8 bases from V and 3 bases from J, with 20 bases between. TCRdb fed the 5' RACE reads into MiXCR, producing one record per CDR3 protein. This table holds 25,000 to 30,000 distinct CDR3 sequences, 6.3% found once. This sequence joins TRBV6-1 and TRBJ2-1; D possibly corresponds to TRBD2 (6 bases). The sequence came from a man in his thirties or forties who received the YFV17D yellow fever vaccine. Sequencing was performed on PBMCs, either bulk or a sorted T-cell subset (CD4+, CD8+, memory, or dextramer-sorted; not recorded which), taken on the day of the yellow fever booster vaccination. The chain's CDR3 is CASLLGGNIYYNEQFF. The DNA for the CDR3 is TGTGCCAGCCTGTTGGGCGGGAACATTTACTACAATGAGCAGTTCTTC.